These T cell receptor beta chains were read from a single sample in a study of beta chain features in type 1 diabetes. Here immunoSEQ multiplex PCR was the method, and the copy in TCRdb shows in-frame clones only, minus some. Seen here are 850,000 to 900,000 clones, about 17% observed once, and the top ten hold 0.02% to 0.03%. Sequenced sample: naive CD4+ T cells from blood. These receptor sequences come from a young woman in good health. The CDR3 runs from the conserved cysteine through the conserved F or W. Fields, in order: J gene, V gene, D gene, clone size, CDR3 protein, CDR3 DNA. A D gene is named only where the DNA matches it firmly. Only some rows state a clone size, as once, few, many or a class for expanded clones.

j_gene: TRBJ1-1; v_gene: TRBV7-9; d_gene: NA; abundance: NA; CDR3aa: CASSLEYGTEAFF; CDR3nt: TGTGCCAGCAGCTTAGAATACGGCACTGAAGCTTTCTTT
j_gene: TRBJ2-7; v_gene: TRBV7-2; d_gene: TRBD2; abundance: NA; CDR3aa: CASSLEAWGGYEQYF; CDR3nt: TGTGCCAGCAGCTTAGAGGCTTGGGGGGGCTACGAGCAGTACTTC
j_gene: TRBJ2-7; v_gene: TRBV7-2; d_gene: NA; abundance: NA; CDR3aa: CASSLAGTRNYEQYF; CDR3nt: TGTGCCAGCAGCTTAGCCGGGACAAGGAACTACGAGCAGTACTTC
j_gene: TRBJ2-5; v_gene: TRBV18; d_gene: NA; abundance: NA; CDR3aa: CASSSVRGRGETQYF; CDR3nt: TGTGCCAGCTCATCCGTACGGGGGCGAGGCGAGACCCAGTACTTC
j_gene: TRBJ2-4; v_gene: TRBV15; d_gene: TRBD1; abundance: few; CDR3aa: CATSRRGQGGNIQYF; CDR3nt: TGTGCCACCAGCAGGAGGGGACAGGGAGGAAACATTCAGTACTTC
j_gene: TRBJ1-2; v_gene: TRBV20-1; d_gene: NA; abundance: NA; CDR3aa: CSASDYGGYTF; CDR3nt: TGCAGTGCTAGTGACTATGGGGGCTACACCTTC
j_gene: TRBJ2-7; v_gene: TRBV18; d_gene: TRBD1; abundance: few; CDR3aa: CASSPRDSLYEQYF; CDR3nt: TGTGCCAGCTCACCCCGGGACAGCCTCTACGAGCAGTACTTC
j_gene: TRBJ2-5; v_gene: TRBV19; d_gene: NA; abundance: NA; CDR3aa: CASSIRPGNQETQYF; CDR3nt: TGTGCCAGTAGTATCCGACCCGGGAACCAAGAGACCCAGTACTTC
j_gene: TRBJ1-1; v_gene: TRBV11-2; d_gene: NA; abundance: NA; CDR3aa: CASRKNTEAFF; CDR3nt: TGTGCCAGCAGGAAGAACACTGAAGCTTTCTTT
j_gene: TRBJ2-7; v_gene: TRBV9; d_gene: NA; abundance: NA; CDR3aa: CASSAGAGLEQYF; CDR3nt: TGTGCCAGCAGCGCAGGGGCCGGGTTAGAGCAGTACTTC
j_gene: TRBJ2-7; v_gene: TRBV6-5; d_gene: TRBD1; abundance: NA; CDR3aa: CASSYSGQGAYEQYF; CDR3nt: TGTGCCAGCAGTTACTCGGGACAGGGCGCCTACGAGCAGTACTTC
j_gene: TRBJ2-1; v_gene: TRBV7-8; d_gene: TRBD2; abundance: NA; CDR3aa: CASSLARGLASYNEQFF; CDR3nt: TGTGCCAGCAGCTTAGCGAGAGGACTAGCGAGTTACAATGAGCAGTTCTTC